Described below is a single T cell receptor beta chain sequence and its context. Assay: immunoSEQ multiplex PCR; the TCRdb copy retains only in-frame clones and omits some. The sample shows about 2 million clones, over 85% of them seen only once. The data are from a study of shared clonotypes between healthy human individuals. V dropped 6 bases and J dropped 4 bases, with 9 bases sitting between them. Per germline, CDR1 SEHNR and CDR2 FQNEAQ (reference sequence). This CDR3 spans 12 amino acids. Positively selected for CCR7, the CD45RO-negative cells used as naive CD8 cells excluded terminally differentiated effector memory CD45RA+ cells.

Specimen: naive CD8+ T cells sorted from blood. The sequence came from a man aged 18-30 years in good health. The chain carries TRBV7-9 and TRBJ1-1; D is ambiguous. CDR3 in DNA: TGTGCCAGCAGGTGGGGTTCCACTGAAGCTTTCTTT. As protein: CASRWGSTEAFF.